The 12 T cell receptor beta chains below come from one sample, sequenced in a study of blood T cell repertoires in COVID-19 (dated by TCRdb to the early 2020s). To prepare the library, the immunoSEQ multiplex PCR assay was applied. TCRdb provides this immuneACCESS table in a form limited to in-frame rearrangements. Some clones are lacking; in checked studies, under half of them reflect an unresolved V gene, and why the rest are absent is not known. In all, the sample holds around 390,000 clones, and about 83% of those were seen once. Of the sample, around 10% is held by the ten largest clones. Sequenced material: PBMCs or T cells enriched from blood (not recorded which). These receptors all come from a woman in her 50s who had recovered from COVID-19.

CDR3 in DNA: TGTGCCAGCAGGTTGATGGAGGGGATAGGAGAGACCCAGTACTTC. It is translated as CASRLMEGIGETQYF. This rearrangement joins TRBV5-5 to TRBJ2-5, with D perhaps matching TRBD2 (6 bases). In germline, CDR1 is SGHKS, CDR2 YYEKEE (reference sequence). V was clipped by 5 bases and J by 4 bases, with 18 bases between them. The CDR3 spans 15 residues. The variable domain in full, with the rest retrieved from reference TRBV5-5 and TRBJ2-5, is DAGVTQSPTHLIKTRGQQVTLRCSPISGHKSVSWYQQVLGQGPQFIFQYYEKEERGRGNFPDRFSARQFPNYSSELNVNALLLGDSALYLCASRLMEGIGETQYFGPGTRLLVL.

The chain joins TRBV7-9 to TRBJ1-1; D gene ambiguous. The V gene lost 2 bases and the J gene lost 7 bases, with 8 bases spanning the gap. This CDR3 is 12 amino acids long. Germline CDR1 is SEHNR and CDR2 is FQNEAQ (reference sequence). The CDR3 DNA follows: TGTGCCAGCAGCTTATTGAGAGTTGAAGCTTTCTTT. Protein product: CASSLLRVEAFF.

The chain recombines TRBV4-3 with TRBJ2-3; tentatively, D is TRBD2 (6 bases). The V gene lost 1 base and the J gene lost 7 bases, with 15 bases spanning the gap. CDR3 length: 15 amino acids. Germline values: CDR1 LGHNA, CDR2 YSLEER. The DNA of the CDR3 is TGCGCCAGCAGCCAAGGTTTCGGGAGCTCTAATACGCAGTATTTT. Translation gives CASSQGFGSSNTQYF.

The rearrangement uses TRBV6-1 and TRBJ2-1, with 8 positions matching TRBD1. The CDR3 has 15 residues. From germline, CDR1 is MNHNS and CDR2 SASEGT. Trimming cost V 1 base and J 3 bases; bases outside gene matches: 2. In DNA form, the CDR3 reads TGTGCCAGCAGTGAAGGGACAGGGCTCTACAATGAGCAGTTCTTC. As protein: CASSEGTGLYNEQFF.

The genes are TRBV28 and TRBJ1-4; 7 positions match TRBD1. This CDR3 spans 17 amino acids. Germline V gene lookup returns CDR1 MDHEN and CDR2 SYDVKM. Trimming removed 8 bases from V and 0 bases from J; junction bases left unmatched: 12. The CDR3 nucleotides read TGTGCCAGCCCCCCCGACAGGGAAGTTGCAACTAATGAAAAACTGTTTTTT. Protein product: CASPPDREVATNEKLFF.

This clone was counted a few times. V gene TRBV3-1 (or the pseudogene TRBV3-2) combines with J gene TRBJ1-2; D perhaps matches TRBD1 (6 bases). CDR3 length equals 15 residues. Trimming pared 4 bases from V and 5 bases from J, leaving 17 bases between. Germline CDR1 and CDR2: LGHDT and YNNKEL (reference sequence). The CDR3 is CASSPRGGAGYGYTF. DNA of the CDR3: TGTGCCAGCAGCCCGAGAGGGGGGGCAGGGTATGGCTACACCTTC.

The chain employs TRBV20-1 and TRBJ1-4, with D perhaps TRBD1 (6 bases). This CDR3 spans 19 amino acids. Germline V lookup: CDR1 DFQATT, CDR2 SNEGSKA (reference sequence). The ends were cut back, 3 bases at V and 2 bases at J, with 25 bases in the middle. The CDR3 region is CSASPLSRGLRTTNEKLFF. CDR3 in DNA: TGCAGTGCTAGTCCCCTTTCCAGGGGACTACGTACGACTAATGAAAAACTGTTTTTT.

The chain links TRBV27 to TRBJ1-4; D not certain. V gave up 5 bases and J gave up 4 bases, with 17 bases separating them. CDR3 length equals 16 residues. In germline, CDR1 is MNHEY, CDR2 SMNVEV (reference sequence). CDR3: CASSPRPGRYNEKLFF. In DNA form, the CDR3 reads TGTGCCAGCAGTCCGCGCCCGGGAAGATATAATGAAAAACTGTTTTTT.

The chain employs TRBV24-1 and TRBJ2-2, with 7 bases lining up with TRBD1. The V gene's germline CDR1 is KGHDR and CDR2 SFDVKD. This CDR3 spans 15 amino acids. The V and J ends lost 6 bases and 5 bases, in that order; junction bases with no gene match: 8. CDR3 nucleotides: TGTGCCACCAGTTCGGGACAGATTATTACCGGGGAGCTGTTTTTT. It translates to CATSSGQIITGELFF.

The V call is TRBV28, the J call TRBJ1-2; D is unclear. The CDR3 consists of 14 residues. V gave up 6 bases and J gave up 0 bases, with 11 bases separating them. Germline values: CDR1 MDHEN, CDR2 SYDVKM. This chain's CDR3 is CASSPQNPNYGYTF. CDR3 coding DNA: TGTGCCAGCAGCCCCCAGAACCCTAACTATGGCTACACCTTC.

The V and J genes are TRBV30 and TRBJ1-1; D gene ambiguous. V was shortened by 4 bases and J by 4 bases, with 13 bases between the two germline ends. This CDR3 spans 13 amino acids. The germline gives CDR1 GTSNPN, CDR2 SVGIG (reference sequence). The chain's CDR3 is CAWNVRRSTEAFF. CDR3 DNA sequence: TGTGCCTGGAATGTCCGCAGGTCCACTGAAGCTTTCTTT.

The rearrangement links TRBV21-1 to TRBJ1-3. TRBV21-1 is shown as a pseudogene. The CDR3 runs 15 residues. For the CDR3, the DNA is TGTGCCAGCAGCAAAGCAGGAGTGACTGGAAACACCATATATTTT. Translated: CASSKAGVTGNTIYF.